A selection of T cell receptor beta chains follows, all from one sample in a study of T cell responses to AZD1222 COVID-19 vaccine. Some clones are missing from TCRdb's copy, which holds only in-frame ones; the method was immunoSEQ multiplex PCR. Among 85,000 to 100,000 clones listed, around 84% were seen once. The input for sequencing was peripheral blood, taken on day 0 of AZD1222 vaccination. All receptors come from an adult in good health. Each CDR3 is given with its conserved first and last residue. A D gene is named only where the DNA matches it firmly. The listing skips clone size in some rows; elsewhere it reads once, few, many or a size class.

cdr3_aa: CASSLDRAAGNTIYF
cdr3_nt: TGTGCCAGCAGCTTGGACAGGGCGGCGGGAAACACCATATATTTT
v_call: TRBV5-4
j_call: TRBJ1-3
d_call: NA
clone_size: NA

cdr3_aa: CASRGQAHTEAFF
cdr3_nt: TGTGCCAGCAGGGGACAGGCGCACACTGAAGCTTTCTTT
v_call: TRBV5-4
j_call: TRBJ1-1
d_call: TRBD1
clone_size: few

cdr3_aa: CSVEVLNNEQFF
cdr3_nt: TGCAGCGTTGAAGTCTTGAACAATGAGCAGTTCTTC
v_call: TRBV29-1
j_call: TRBJ2-1
d_call: NA
clone_size: NA

cdr3_aa: CASSIGGNTEAFF
cdr3_nt: TGTGCCAGCTCAATCGGGGGGAACACTGAAGCTTTCTTT
v_call: TRBV18
j_call: TRBJ1-1
d_call: NA
clone_size: NA

cdr3_aa: CASSQEEAYYGYTF
cdr3_nt: TGTGCCAGCAGCCAAGAAGAAGCGTACTATGGCTACACCTTC
v_call: TRBV4-2
j_call: TRBJ1-2
d_call: NA
clone_size: NA

cdr3_aa: CASSLDSGGTDTQYF
cdr3_nt: TGTGCCAGCAGCTTGGATAGCGGGGGCACAGATACGCAGTATTTT
v_call: TRBV5-8
j_call: TRBJ2-3
d_call: TRBD2
clone_size: NA

cdr3_aa: CASSLLTSGIRARETQYF
cdr3_nt: TGTGCCAGCAGCTTGCTGACTAGCGGTATTCGAGCGCGAGAGACCCAGTACTTC
v_call: TRBV5-6
j_call: TRBJ2-5
d_call: TRBD2
clone_size: NA

cdr3_aa: CASSIDGRDKSYEQYF
cdr3_nt: TGTGCCAGTAGTATAGATGGAAGGGACAAAAGCTACGAGCAGTACTTC
v_call: TRBV19
j_call: TRBJ2-7
d_call: NA
clone_size: NA

cdr3_aa: CASSQEGQPATNEKLFF
cdr3_nt: TGCGCCAGCAGCCAAGAGGGACAGCCTGCAACTAATGAAAAACTGTTTTTT
v_call: TRBV4-1
j_call: TRBJ1-4
d_call: TRBD1
clone_size: once

cdr3_aa: CASARETQYF
cdr3_nt: TGTGCCAGCGCAAGAGAGACCCAGTACTTC
v_call: TRBV7-9
j_call: TRBJ2-5
d_call: NA
clone_size: NA

cdr3_aa: CASSQKGDYGYTF
cdr3_nt: TGTGCCAGCAGCCAAAAGGGGGATTATGGCTACACCTTC
v_call: TRBV5-5
j_call: TRBJ1-2
d_call: NA
clone_size: NA

cdr3_aa: CASSSASGSSYEQYF
cdr3_nt: TGTGCCAGCAGCTCCGCTAGCGGGAGTTCATACGAGCAGTACTTC
v_call: TRBV7-2
j_call: TRBJ2-7
d_call: TRBD2
clone_size: NA

cdr3_aa: CSTMRPPARQETQYF
cdr3_nt: TGCAGCACCATGAGACCCCCGGCGCGCCAAGAGACCCAGTACTTC
v_call: TRBV29-1
j_call: TRBJ2-5
d_call: NA
clone_size: NA

cdr3_aa: CSVQVNTEAFF
cdr3_nt: TGCAGCGTTCAAGTTAACACTGAAGCTTTCTTT
v_call: TRBV29-1
j_call: TRBJ1-1
d_call: NA
clone_size: once